This T cell receptor (beta chain) was identified in a study of glioma-infiltrating T cells. TCR alpha and beta CDR3 regions were amplified from RNA using iRepertoire nested multiplex PCR. Tissue mRNA or PBMC total RNA, about 95-450 ng, went into one-step reverse transcription and amplification. TCRdb fed the multiplex PCR reads into MiXCR, producing one record per CDR3 protein. The data contain approximately 12,000 distinct CDR3 sequences, about 26% of them singletons. This clonotype was picked up many times. Its cognate antigen is unknown. Germline lookup yields CDR1 MDHEN and CDR2 SYDVKM. Trimming cost V 3 bases and J 6 bases, with 8 bases left between them. The CDR3 is 13 residues long. Study-wide findings and caveats: Non-neoplastic patients had below-expected tissue-blood divergence, while all gliomas exceeded expectation. Only very few CDR3 sequences appeared in both tissue and blood.

Sequenced input: glioma tissue, nonneoplastic brain tissue, or PBMCs (not recorded which). The TCR comes from a human donor with low-grade glioma or glioblastoma, undergoing nonglioma brain surgery, or in good health (not recorded which). The chain carries TRBV28 and TRBJ1-4; TRBD1 might be the D (5 bases). Here the CDR3 DNA reads TGTGCCAGCAGTTTCCCGGGGGATGAAAAACTGTTTTTT. This translates into CASSFPGDEKLFF.